This T cell receptor beta chain derives from a study of T-cell memory formation after mild COVID-19. Study-wide background: Largely, the TCR clusters proved donor specific.

Of note for this clonotype: Its specificity is not known.

The length of the CDR3 is 13 residues. CDR1 is GTSNPN, CDR2 SVGIG, per germline (reference sequence). Trimming took 2 bases from V and 12 from J, leaving 17 bases between them. MiXCR, applied by TCRdb to the 5' RACE reads, yields one record per CDR3 protein. This sample has 400,000 or so distinct CDR3 sequences; around 20% occur once, and the top ten carry around 8.4%. Study-level points and caveats: Whereas later expanders leaned CD4+, clones contracting day 15 to 85 showed a balanced CD4/CD8 makeup.

The sequence derives from an adult woman who had mild COVID-19 (a few samples of this study predate the infection). Cell type and time point are not known. What was sequenced was PBMCs or a T cell subset sorted from them (not recorded which). J is TRBJ1-3 and V is TRBV30; no firm D call. The CDR3 region is CAWSPSATRHIYF. As DNA, the CDR3 is TGTGCCTGGAGTCCCTCGGCCACTCGGCACATATATTTT. Variable domain in full (rest from reference TRBV30 and TRBJ1-3): SQTIHQWPATLVQPVGSPLSLECTVEGTSNPNLYWYRQAAGRGLQLLFYSVGIGQISSEVPQNLSASRPQDRQFILSSKKLLLSDSGFYLCAWSPSATRHIYFGEGSWLTVV.